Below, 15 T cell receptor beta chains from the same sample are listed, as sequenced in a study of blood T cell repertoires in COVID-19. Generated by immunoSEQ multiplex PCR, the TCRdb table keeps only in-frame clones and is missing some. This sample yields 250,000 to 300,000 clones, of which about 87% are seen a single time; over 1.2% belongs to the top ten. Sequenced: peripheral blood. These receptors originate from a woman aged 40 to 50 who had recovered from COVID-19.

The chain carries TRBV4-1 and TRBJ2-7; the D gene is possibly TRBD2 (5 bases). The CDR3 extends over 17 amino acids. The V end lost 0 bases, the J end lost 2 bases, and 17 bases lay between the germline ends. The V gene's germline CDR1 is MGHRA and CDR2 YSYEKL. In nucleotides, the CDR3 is TGCGCCAGCAGCCAAGATGGCGCTGGGAGATTGGCCTACGAGCAGTACTTC. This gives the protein CASSQDGAGRLAYEQYF.

This CDR3 is CASSRDTYNSPLHF. Here the CDR3 DNA reads TGTGCCAGCAGCCGGGACACTTATAATTCACCCCTCCACTTT. V usage is TRBV5-5 and J usage is TRBJ1-6; a weak D match, TRBD1 (6 bases). Between the trimmed V and J ends, which lost 4 bases and 4 bases, there was a span of 9 bases. CDR1 is SGHKS, CDR2 YYEKEE, per germline (reference sequence). This CDR3 has 14 amino acids.

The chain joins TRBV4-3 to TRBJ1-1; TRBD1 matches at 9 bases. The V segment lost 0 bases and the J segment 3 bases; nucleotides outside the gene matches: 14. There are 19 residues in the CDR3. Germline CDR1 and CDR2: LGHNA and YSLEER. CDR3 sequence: CASSQEYRGGTGLYTEAFF. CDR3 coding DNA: TGCGCCAGCAGCCAAGAATATAGGGGGGGGACAGGGTTGTACACTGAAGCTTTCTTT.

The CDR3 sequence: CASSRTSGAPETQYF. The CDR3 DNA sequence: TGTGCCAGCAGCCGGACTAGCGGGGCCCCAGAGACCCAGTACTTC. The chain is built from TRBV7-7 and TRBJ2-5, with 12 positions matching TRBD2. This CDR3 is built from 15 residues. After removal of 5 bases from V and 4 bases from J, the junction contained 5 bases not matched to a gene. The germline gives CDR1 SSHAT, CDR2 FNYEAQ (reference sequence).

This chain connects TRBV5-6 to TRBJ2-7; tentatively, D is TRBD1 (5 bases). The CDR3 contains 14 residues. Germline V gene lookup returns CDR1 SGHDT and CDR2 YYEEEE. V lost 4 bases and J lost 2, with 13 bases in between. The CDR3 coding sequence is TGTGCCAGCAGCAACGTCGACAGAGCCTACGAGCAGTACTTC. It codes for CASSNVDRAYEQYF.

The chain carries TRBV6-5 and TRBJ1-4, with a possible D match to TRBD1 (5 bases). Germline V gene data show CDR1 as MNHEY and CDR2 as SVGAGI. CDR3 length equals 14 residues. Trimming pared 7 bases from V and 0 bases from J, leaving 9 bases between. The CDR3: CASITGPTNEKLFF. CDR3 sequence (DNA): TGTGCCAGCATTACAGGTCCAACTAATGAAAAACTGTTTTTT.

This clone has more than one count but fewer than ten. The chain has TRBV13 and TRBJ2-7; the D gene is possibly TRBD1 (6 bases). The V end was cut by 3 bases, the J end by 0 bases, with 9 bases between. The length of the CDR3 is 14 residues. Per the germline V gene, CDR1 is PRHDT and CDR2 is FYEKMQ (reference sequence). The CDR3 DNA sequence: TGTGCCAGCAGCTTTAACAGGGTCTCCTACGAGCAGTACTTC. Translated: CASSFNRVSYEQYF.

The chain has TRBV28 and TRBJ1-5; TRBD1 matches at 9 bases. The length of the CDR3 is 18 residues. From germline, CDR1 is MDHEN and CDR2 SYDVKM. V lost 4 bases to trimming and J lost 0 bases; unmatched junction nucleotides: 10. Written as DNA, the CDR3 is TGTGCCAGCAGTTCCCCTACAGGGGGCCGGTATAGCAATCAGCCCCAGCATTTT. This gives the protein CASSSPTGGRYSNQPQHF.

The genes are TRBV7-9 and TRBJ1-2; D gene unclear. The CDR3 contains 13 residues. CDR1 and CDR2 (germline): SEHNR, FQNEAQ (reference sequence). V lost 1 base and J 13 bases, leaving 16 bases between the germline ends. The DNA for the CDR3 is TGTGCCAGCAGCTTAGTGGCTTCCCCTCCCGTCACCTTC. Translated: CASSLVASPPVTF.

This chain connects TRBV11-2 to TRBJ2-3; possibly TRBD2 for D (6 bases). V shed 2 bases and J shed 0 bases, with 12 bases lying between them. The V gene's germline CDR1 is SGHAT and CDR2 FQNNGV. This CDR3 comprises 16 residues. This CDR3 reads CASSLRRLGSTDTQYF. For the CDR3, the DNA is TGTGCCAGCAGCTTACGGAGACTAGGAAGCACAGATACGCAGTATTTT.

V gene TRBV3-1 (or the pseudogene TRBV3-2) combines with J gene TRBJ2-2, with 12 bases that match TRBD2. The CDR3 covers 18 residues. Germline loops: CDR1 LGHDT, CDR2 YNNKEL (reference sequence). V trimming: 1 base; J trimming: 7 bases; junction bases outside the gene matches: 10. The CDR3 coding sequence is TGTGCCAGCAGCCAAGGCTCACTAGCGGGGGGCCACGGCGGGGAGCTGTTTTTT. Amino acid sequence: CASSQGSLAGGHGGELFF.

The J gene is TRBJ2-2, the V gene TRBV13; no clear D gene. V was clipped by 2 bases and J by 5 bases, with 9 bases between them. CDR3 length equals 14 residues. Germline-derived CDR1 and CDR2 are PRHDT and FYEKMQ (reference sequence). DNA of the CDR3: TGTGCCAGCAGCTTACGCGGTTCGACCGGGGAGCTGTTTTTT. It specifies CASSLRGSTGELFF.

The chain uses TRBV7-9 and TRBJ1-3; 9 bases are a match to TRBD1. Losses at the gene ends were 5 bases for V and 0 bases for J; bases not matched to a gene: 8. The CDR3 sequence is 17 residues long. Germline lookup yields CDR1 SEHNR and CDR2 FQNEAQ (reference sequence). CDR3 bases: TGTGCCAGCAGCCTACTCGGACAGGGGTCCTCTGGAAACACCATATATTTT. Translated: CASSLLGQGSSGNTIYF. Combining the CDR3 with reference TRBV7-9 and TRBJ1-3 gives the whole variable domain DTGVSQNPRHKITKRGQNVTFRCDPISEHNRLYWYRQTLGQGPEFLTYFQNEAQLEKSRLLSDRFSAERPKGSFSTLEIQRTEQGDSAMYLCASSLLGQGSSGNTIYFGEGSWLTVV.

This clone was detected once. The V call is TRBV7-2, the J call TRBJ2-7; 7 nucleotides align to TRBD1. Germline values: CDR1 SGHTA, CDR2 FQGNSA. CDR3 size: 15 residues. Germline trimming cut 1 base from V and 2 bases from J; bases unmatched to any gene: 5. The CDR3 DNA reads TGTGCCAGCAGCTTAGGACAGGGCCGAACCTACGAGCAGTACTTC. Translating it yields CASSLGQGRTYEQYF. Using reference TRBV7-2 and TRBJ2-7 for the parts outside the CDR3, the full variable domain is GAGVSQSPSNKVTEKGKDVELRCDPISGHTALYWYRQSLGQGLEFLIYFQGNSAPDKSGLPSDRFSAERTGGSVSTLTIQRTQQEDSAVYLCASSLGQGRTYEQYFGPGTRLTVT.

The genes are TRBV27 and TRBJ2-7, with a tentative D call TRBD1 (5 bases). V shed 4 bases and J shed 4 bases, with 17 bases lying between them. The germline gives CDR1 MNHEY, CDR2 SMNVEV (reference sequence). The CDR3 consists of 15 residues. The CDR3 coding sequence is TGTGCCAGCAGTTGGGAATGGGGCCAAACTTACGAGCAGTACTTC. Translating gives CASSWEWGQTYEQYF.